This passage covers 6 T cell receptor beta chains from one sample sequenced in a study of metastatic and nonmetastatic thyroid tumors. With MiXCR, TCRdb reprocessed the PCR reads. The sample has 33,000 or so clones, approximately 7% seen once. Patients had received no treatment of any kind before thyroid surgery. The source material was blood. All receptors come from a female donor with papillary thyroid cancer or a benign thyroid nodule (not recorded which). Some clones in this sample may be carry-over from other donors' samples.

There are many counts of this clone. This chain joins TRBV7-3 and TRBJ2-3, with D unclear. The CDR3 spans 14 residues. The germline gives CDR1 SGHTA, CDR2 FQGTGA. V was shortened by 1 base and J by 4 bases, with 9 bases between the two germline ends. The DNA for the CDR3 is TGTGCCAGCAGCTTAATGGGTGCGGCAGATACGCAGTATTTT. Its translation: CASSLMGAADTQYF.

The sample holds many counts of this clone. The CDR3 sequence: CSAPSNRGANYGYTF. The CDR3 DNA is TGCAGTGCTCCTTCTAACAGGGGAGCTAACTATGGCTACACCTTC. The rearrangement joins TRBV20-1 to TRBJ1-2, with 7 bases matching TRBD1. The germline CDR1 and CDR2 sequences are DFQATT and SNEGSKA (reference sequence). With V trimmed by 5 bases and J by 0 bases, 9 bases remained unmatched. The length of the CDR3 is 15 residues.

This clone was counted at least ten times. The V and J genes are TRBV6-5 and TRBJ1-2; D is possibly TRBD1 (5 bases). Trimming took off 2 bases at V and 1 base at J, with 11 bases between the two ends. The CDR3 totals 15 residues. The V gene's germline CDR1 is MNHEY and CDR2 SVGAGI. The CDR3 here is CASSYQGNFNYGYTF. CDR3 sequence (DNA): TGTGCCAGCAGTTACCAGGGCAACTTTAACTATGGCTACACCTTC.

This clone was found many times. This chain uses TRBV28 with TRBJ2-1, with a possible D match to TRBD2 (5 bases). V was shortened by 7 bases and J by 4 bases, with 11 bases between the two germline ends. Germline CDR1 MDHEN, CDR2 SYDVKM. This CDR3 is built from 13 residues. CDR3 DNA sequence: TGTGCCAGCATAGGGTCGGGGTACAATGAGCAGTTCTTC. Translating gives CASIGSGYNEQFF.

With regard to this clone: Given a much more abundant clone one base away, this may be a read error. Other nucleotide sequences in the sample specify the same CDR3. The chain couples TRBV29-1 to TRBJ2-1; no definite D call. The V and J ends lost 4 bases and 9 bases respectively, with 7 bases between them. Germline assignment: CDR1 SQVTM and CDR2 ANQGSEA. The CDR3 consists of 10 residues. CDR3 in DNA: TGCAGCGTTGGGGTGACTGAGCAGTTCTTC. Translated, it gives CSVGVTEQFF.

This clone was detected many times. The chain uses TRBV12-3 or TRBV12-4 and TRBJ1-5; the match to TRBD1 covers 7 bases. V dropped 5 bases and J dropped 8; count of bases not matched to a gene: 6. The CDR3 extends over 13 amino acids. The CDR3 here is CASSPRDSEPQHF. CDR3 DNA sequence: TGTGCCAGCAGTCCCAGGGACAGCGAGCCCCAGCATTTT.